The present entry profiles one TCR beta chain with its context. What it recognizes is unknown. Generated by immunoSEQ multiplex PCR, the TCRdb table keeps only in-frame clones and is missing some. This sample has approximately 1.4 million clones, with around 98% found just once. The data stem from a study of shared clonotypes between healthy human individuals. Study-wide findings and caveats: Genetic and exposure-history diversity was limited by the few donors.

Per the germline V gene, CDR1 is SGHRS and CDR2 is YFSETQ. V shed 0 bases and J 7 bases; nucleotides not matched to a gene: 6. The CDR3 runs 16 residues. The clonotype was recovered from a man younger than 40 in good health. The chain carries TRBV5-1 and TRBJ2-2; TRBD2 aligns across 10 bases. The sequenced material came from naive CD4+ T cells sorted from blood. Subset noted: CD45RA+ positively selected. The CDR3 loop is CASSLDLAGVSGELFF. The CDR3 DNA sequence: TGCGCCAGCAGCTTGGATCTAGCGGGAGTCAGCGGGGAGCTGTTTTTT. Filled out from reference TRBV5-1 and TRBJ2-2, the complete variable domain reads KAGVTQTPRYLIKTRGQQVTLSCSPISGHRSVSWYQQTPGQGLQFLFEYFSETQRNKGNFPGRFSGRQFSNSRSEMNVSTLELGDSALYLCASSLDLAGVSGELFFGEGSRLTVL.